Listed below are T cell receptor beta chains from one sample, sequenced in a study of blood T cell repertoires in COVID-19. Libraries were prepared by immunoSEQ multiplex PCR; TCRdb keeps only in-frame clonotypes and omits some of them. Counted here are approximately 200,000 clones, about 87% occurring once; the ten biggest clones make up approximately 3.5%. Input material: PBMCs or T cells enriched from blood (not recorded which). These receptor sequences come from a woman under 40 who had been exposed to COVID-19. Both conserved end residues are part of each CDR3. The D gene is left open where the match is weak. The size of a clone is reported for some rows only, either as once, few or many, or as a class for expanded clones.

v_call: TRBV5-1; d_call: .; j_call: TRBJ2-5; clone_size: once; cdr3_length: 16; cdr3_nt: TGCGCCAGCAGCACCCAACCGGGACACTATCGAGAGACCCAGTACTTC; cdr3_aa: CASSTQPGHYRETQYF
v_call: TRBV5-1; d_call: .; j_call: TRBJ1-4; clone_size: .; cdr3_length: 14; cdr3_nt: TGCGCCAGCAGCTTGGGAGGGTCGGGTGAAAAACTGTTTTTT; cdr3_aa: CASSLGGSGEKLFF
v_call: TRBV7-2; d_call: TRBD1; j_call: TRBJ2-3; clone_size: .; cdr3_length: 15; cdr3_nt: TGTGCCAGCAGCCCAGACAGGGAAGGCACAGATACGCAGTATTTT; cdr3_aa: CASSPDREGTDTQYF
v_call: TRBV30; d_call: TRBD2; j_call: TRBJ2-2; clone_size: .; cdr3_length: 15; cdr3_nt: TGTGCCTGGAGTGCCGGGACTAGGAACACCGGGGAGCTGTTTTTT; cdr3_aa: CAWSAGTRNTGELFF
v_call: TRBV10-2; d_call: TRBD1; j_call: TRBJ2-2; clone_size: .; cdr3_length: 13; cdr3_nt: TGCGCCAGCCAGGGGGTGAACACCGGGGAGCTGTTTTTT; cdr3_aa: CASQGVNTGELFF
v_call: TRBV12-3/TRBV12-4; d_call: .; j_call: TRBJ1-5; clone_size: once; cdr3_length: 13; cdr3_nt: TGTGCCAGCAGTTTCTTTCGCAATCAGCCCCAGCATTTT; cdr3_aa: CASSFFRNQPQHF
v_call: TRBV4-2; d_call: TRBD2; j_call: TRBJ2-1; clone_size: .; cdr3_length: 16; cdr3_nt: TGTGCCAGCAGCCAAGACCCGGGACTAGCTTACAATGAGCAGTTCTTC; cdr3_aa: CASSQDPGLAYNEQFF
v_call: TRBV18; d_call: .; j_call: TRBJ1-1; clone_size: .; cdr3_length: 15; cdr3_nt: TGTGCCAGCTCACCACTGGCGGAGGGAAACACTGAAGCTTTCTTT; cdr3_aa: CASSPLAEGNTEAFF
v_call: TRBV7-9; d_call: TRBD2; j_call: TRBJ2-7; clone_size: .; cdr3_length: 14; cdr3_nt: TGTGCCAGCAGCTTAGGCGGGGGCTCCTACGAGCAGTACTTC; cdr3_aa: CASSLGGGSYEQYF
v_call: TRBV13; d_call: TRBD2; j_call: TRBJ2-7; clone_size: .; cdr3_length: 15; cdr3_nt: TGTGCCAGCAGCTTAAGGCGGGAGGGCCTCTACGAGCAGTACTTC; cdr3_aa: CASSLRREGLYEQYF
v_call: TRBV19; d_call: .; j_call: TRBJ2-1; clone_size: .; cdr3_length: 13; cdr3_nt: TGTGCCAGTAGTAGACGGAGTTACAATGAGCAGTTCTTC; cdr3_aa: CASSRRSYNEQFF
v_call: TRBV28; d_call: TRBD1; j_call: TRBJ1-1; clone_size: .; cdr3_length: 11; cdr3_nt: TGTGCCAGCAGTGGGACAGTTGAAGCTTTCTTT; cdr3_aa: CASSGTVEAFF
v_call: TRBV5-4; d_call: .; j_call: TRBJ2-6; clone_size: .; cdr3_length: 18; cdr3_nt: TGTGCCAGCAGCTTGGACCCAGGGGATGGACGTGGGGCCAACGTCCTGACTTTC; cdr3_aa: CASSLDPGDGRGANVLTF
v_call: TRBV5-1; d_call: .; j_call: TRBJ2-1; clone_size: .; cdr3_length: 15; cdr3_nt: TGCGCCAGCACCCCGTTGATGCGGAGCAACAATGAGCAGTTCTTC; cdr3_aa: CASTPLMRSNNEQFF
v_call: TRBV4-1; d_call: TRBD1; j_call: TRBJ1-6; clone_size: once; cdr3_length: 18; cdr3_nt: TGCGCCAGCAGCCAACCTGACCAGGGACAGGCGTATAATTCACCCCTCCACTTT; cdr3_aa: CASSQPDQGQAYNSPLHF
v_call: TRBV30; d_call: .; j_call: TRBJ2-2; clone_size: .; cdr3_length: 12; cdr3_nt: TGTGCCTGGAGCCAATACACCGGGGAGCTGTTTTTT; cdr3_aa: CAWSQYTGELFF
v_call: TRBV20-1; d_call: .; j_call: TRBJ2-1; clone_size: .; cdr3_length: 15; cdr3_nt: TGCAGTGCTAGTTCCGGGGTCCGCAGCCCATGGAAGCAGTTCTTC; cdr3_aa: CSASSGVRSPWKQFF
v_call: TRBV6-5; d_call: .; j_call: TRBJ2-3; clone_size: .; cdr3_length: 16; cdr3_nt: TGTGCCAGCAGTTACCAATCGGGACTGGGCACAGATACGCAGTATTTT; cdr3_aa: CASSYQSGLGTDTQYF
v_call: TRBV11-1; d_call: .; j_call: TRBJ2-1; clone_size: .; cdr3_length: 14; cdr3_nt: TGTGCCAGCACGGAGAGACTAGGCTACAATGAGCAGTTCTTC; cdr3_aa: CASTERLGYNEQFF
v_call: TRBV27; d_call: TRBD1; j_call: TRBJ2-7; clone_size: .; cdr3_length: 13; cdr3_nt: TGTGCCAGCAGAACCAACAGGGGACAAGAGCAGTACTTC; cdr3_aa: CASRTNRGQEQYF
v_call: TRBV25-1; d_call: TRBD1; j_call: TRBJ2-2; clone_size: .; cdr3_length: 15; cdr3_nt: TGTGCCAGCAGTATAACAGGGGGCTCGGCCGGGGAGCTGTTTTTT; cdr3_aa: CASSITGGSAGELFF
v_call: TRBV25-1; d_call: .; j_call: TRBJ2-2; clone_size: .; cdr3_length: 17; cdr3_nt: TGTGCCAGCAGTGAATATACTCCAGGGGTGAACACCGGGGAGCTGTTTTTT; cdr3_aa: CASSEYTPGVNTGELFF
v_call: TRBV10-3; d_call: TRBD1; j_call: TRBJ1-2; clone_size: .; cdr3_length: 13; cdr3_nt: TGTGCCATCACCGGACAGGCCAACTATGGCTACACCTTC; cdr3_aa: CAITGQANYGYTF
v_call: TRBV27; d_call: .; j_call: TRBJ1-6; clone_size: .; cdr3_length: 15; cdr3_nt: TGTGCCAGCAGTGCGAAGACAGCCTATAATTCACCCCTCCACTTT; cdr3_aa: CASSAKTAYNSPLHF